This T cell receptor (beta chain) stems from a study of blood T cell repertoires in COVID-19. In the study overall: Acute and convalescent COVID-19 specimens originated in the United States, Italy and Spain. T cells, B-cell-depleted T cells, or PBMCs supplied cDNA or gDNA.

V lost 0 bases, J lost 5 bases, and 13 bases stayed unmatched. Per the germline V gene, CDR1 is SGHTS and CDR2 is YDEGEE. This CDR3 is 17 amino acids long. In the study's own analysis: Cell counts per sample came from amplifying reference gene primers. TCRdb's table, derived via immunoSEQ multiplex PCR, lists solely in-frame clones and lacks some. V and J calls and clone size are as listed in that table; D and trimming were resolved from the DNA. The sample has some 150,000 clones; approximately 92% are singletons. The receptor was derived from a woman in her fifties or sixties with active COVID-19. Material: peripheral blood. The chain recombines TRBV5-8 with TRBJ1-2, with 7 bases lining up with TRBD1. This CDR3 is CASSLVFPGQAVYGYTF. The CDR3 DNA is TGTGCCAGCAGCTTGGTTTTCCCTGGACAGGCAGTATATGGCTACACCTTC. The full variable domain, with the rest looked up from reference TRBV5-8 and TRBJ1-2, is EAGVTQSPTHLIKTRGQQATLRCSPISGHTSVYWYQQALGLGLQFLLWYDEGEERNRGNFPPRFSGRQFPNYSSELNVNALELEDSALYLCASSLVFPGQAVYGYTFGSGTRLTVV.